This is a list of T cell receptor beta chains from one sample in a study of beta chain features in type 1 diabetes. Assay used: immunoSEQ multiplex PCR; TCRdb lists only in-frame clones, some missing. The table shows 150,000 to 180,000 clones, with around 10% occurring only once. What was sequenced was central memory CD4+ T cells from blood. These receptor sequences come from a man younger than 30 in good health. Each CDR3 is given with its conserved first and last residue. D genes are given only for firm matches. Part of the rows lack a size; the others show once, few, many or a class for expanded clones.

TRBV7-9,few,NA,TRBJ2-7,CASSSRATGSHEQYF,TGTGCCAGCAGCTCAAGAGCCACAGGGTCCCACGAGCAGTACTTC
TRBV14,NA,NA,TRBJ1-4,CATSSTGGSEKLFF,TGTGCCACCTCTTCGACAGGAGGGAGTGAAAAACTGTTTTTT
TRBV5-1,NA,NA,TRBJ2-7,CASSPRQASYEQYF,TGCGCCAGCAGTCCACGACAGGCCTCCTACGAGCAGTACTTC
TRBV30,few,NA,TRBJ1-3,CAWSSGNTIYF,TGTGCCTGGAGCTCTGGAAACACCATATATTTT
TRBV9,NA,NA,TRBJ1-1,CASSVEVDGSEAFF,TGTGCCAGCAGCGTAGAGGTAGACGGGAGTGAAGCTTTCTTT
TRBV13,NA,NA,TRBJ2-7,CASSPTGGYEQYF,TGTGCCAGCAGCCCGACAGGCGGGTACGAGCAGTACTTC
TRBV4-3,few,NA,TRBJ2-1,CASSQDRRVSSYNEQFF,TGCGCCAGCAGCCAAGATCGGAGGGTAAGCTCCTACAATGAGCAGTTCTTC
TRBV19,few,NA,TRBJ2-3,CASSIDRRDTQYF,TGTGCCAGTAGTATAGACCGGAGGGATACGCAGTATTTT
TRBV7-9,NA,TRBD1,TRBJ1-3,CASSLVLGQGYFSGNTIYF,TGTGCCAGCAGCTTAGTGCTGGGACAGGGATATTTCTCTGGAAACACCATATATTTT
TRBV5-1,few,TRBD2,TRBJ2-4,CASSKGLAVLVGTKNIQYF,TGCGCCAGCAGCAAAGGACTAGCTGTTCTGGTCGGGACCAAAAACATTCAGTACTTC
TRBV7-8,NA,TRBD1,TRBJ2-3,CASKRQGAGDTQYF,TGTGCCAGCAAGCGACAGGGGGCAGGAGATACGCAGTATTTT
TRBV7-7,NA,NA,TRBJ2-5,CASRAIQGLGETQYF,TGTGCCAGCCGCGCAATCCAGGGGCTAGGGGAGACCCAGTACTTC
TRBV4-1,NA,TRBD2,TRBJ2-1,CASSRGVAGGLSEQFF,TGCGCCAGCAGCCGAGGAGTAGCGGGGGGGCTGAGTGAGCAGTTCTTC
TRBV20-1,NA,NA,TRBJ1-2,CSASYYGYTF,TGCAGTGCCTCATACTATGGCTACACCTTC
TRBV14,few,TRBD1,TRBJ1-2,CASSHGTVYGYTF,TGTGCCAGCAGCCACGGGACAGTCTATGGCTACACCTTC
TRBV29-1,many,NA,TRBJ2-5,CSAGDGRETQYF,TGCAGCGCCGGGGACGGGCGAGAGACCCAGTACTTC
TRBV10-3,NA,TRBD1,TRBJ1-1,CAIGGQGASMNTEAFF,TGTGCCATCGGGGGCCAGGGGGCATCCATGAACACTGAAGCTTTCTTT
TRBV25-1,few,TRBD2,TRBJ2-5,CASSEYGAGVLETQYF,TGTGCCAGCAGTGAATACGGAGCGGGAGTGTTAGAGACCCAGTACTTC
TRBV18,NA,NA,TRBJ2-6,CASSQSGANVLTF,TGTGCCAGCTCACAATCTGGGGCCAACGTCCTGACTTTC
TRBV29-1,few,NA,TRBJ2-7,CSVDRGHEQYF,TGCAGCGTTGATAGAGGACACGAGCAGTACTTC
TRBV9,once,NA,TRBJ2-3,CASSVIPPADTQYF,TGTGCCAGCAGCGTAATTCCCCCCGCAGATACGCAGTATTTT
TRBV5-1,NA,TRBD2,TRBJ2-1,CASSYLTSGGGYNEQFF,TGCGCCAGCAGCTATTTAACTAGCGGGGGTGGCTACAATGAGCAGTTCTTC
TRBV6-5,NA,NA,TRBJ2-1,CASSHRGGYNEQFF,TGTGCCAGCAGTCACAGGGGAGGGTACAATGAGCAGTTCTTC
TRBV7-9,few,NA,TRBJ1-1,CASSLQSVKNTEAFF,TGTGCCAGCAGCTTACAGTCGGTTAAGAACACTGAAGCTTTCTTT
TRBV9,few,NA,TRBJ1-5,CASSSKPGAGNQPQHF,TGTGCCAGCAGCTCTAAGCCGGGGGCGGGCAATCAGCCCCAGCATTTT
TRBV10-3,NA,TRBD2,TRBJ2-3,CAISEWASGRTDTQYF,TGTGCCATCAGTGAGTGGGCTAGCGGGAGAACAGATACGCAGTATTTT